A single T cell receptor beta chain is shown here with its context. The likely explanation is a read error, given a far larger clone one base away. Sample time point: newly diagnosed GD, antithyroid drugs for less than 3 months. Isolated PBMC RNA provided the starting material for the TCR library. According to the study, TCR beta libraries were built with iRepertoire HTBI primers and CDR3-region Arm-PCR. TCRdb reprocessed the multiplex PCR reads via MiXCR and lists one record per CDR3 protein. The table lists 400,000 to 500,000 distinct CDR3 sequences, 15% of them singletons. This record comes from a study of regulatory T cells in long-lasting Graves disease. These same data were also listed under a study on T cells in Graves' hyperthyroidism and ophthalmopathy. Per that study: The patients, who ranged from 18 to 65 in age, presented with newly diagnosed hyperthyroidism lasting under 2 months. The TCR CDR3 first-round RT-PCR relied on the HTBI primer set. In the blood, most expanded thyroid clonotypes above 0.001 appeared as well. Prediction of ophthalmopathy progression came a median roughly 7.1 months pre-onset.

The sample was peripheral blood mononuclear cells (PBMCs), taken at new diagnosis, from a patient treated with antithyroid drugs. This sequence was found in a woman between 40 and 55 years old with Graves disease.

CDR3 nucleotides: TGTGTCAGCACCACCCAGCCCGGACAAACAGATACGCAGTATTTT. Amino acid sequence: CVSTTQPGQTDTQYF. V gene TRBV11-3 combines with J gene TRBJ2-3; D may be TRBD1 (5 bases). The CDR3 runs to 15 residues. Germline CDR1 and CDR2: SGHNT and YENEEA.